This TCR beta chain was found in a study of T cell repertoires in cytomegalovirus infection. General observations from the study: People with CMV and the relevant HLA were identified by cumulative public TCR beta family frequency.

MiXCR, applied by TCRdb to the reads, yields one record per CDR3 protein. The sample has roughly 81,000 distinct CDR3 sequences, roughly 3.5% seen once; the top ten hold approximately 4.3%. Trimming removed 5 bases at V and 8 bases at J, with 9 bases between. CDR3 length: 11 amino acids. Germline CDR1 and CDR2: SGHTA and FQGNSA. At least ten counts were recorded for this clonotype. Antigen: not known. This receptor was obtained from a human donor in good health (CMV status not recorded). Some clones in this sample may be carry-over from other donors' samples. The V gene is TRBV7-2, the J gene TRBJ1-1; D might be TRBD1 (5 bases). The source material was PBMCs. The CDR3 region has the DNA TGTGCCAGCAGCATACAGGTAGAAGCTTTCTTT. Residues: CASSIQVEAFF.